This passage covers 26 T cell receptor beta chains from one sample sequenced in a study of post-analysis software for immune sequencing data. Study-wide results and limits: Included in a set of 5 or 6 TRBV segments more frequent in patients than controls were TRBV5-6, TRBV5-1 and TRBV20-1.

No antigen has been identified for these receptors. Unique molecular identifiers featured in each of the TCR beta cDNA libraries. TCRdb independently ran MiXCR on the PCR reads; one entry per CDR3 protein. The repertoire has about half a million distinct CDR3 sequences, around a third of them found once; the top ten carry around 6%. The specimen was blood. The source of these receptors is a girl aged 2-17 years with multiple sclerosis.

The chain is built from TRBV9 and TRBJ2-3, with D unclear. Germline CDR1 reads SGDLS; CDR2 reads YYNGEE. The V and J ends lost 6 bases and 2 bases respectively, with 10 bases between them. This CDR3 is 13 amino acids long. The CDR3 sequence is CASNHEFTDTQYF. DNA of the CDR3: TGTGCCAGCAACCATGAATTCACAGATACGCAGTATTTT. The variable domain in full, with the rest retrieved from reference TRBV9 and TRBJ2-3, is DSGVTQTPKHLITATGQRVTLRCSPRSGDLSVYWYQQSLDQGLQFLIQYYNGEERAKGNILERFSAQQFPDLHSELNLSSLELGDSALYFCASNHEFTDTQYFGPGTRLTVL.

This chain connects TRBV7-8 to TRBJ1-2; a possible D gene is TRBD1 (5 bases). This CDR3 has 15 amino acids. Germline CDR1 SGHVS, CDR2 FQNEAQ. The V and J ends lost 1 base and 6 bases respectively, with 15 bases between them. CDR3 loop: CASSLEAQGADGYTF. In DNA, the CDR3 is TGTGCCAGCAGCTTAGAAGCTCAAGGGGCCGATGGCTACACCTTC.

This clonotype was seen a few times. CDR3 loop: CASSPQLAGVRNEQFF. The CDR3 nucleotides are TGTGCCAGCAGTCCCCAACTAGCGGGGGTCCGCAATGAGCAGTTCTTC. The chain employs TRBV6-5 and TRBJ2-1, with 11 bases that match TRBD2. From germline, CDR1 is MNHEY and CDR2 SVGAGI. This CDR3 region has 16 residues. V shed 5 bases and J 6 bases; nucleotides not matched to a gene: 9.

The chain couples TRBV5-1 to TRBJ1-1, with D unresolved. The germline V gene encodes CDR1 SGHRS and CDR2 YFSETQ. V dropped 3 bases and J dropped 9 bases, with 15 bases sitting between them. This CDR3 spans 13 amino acids. The CDR3: CASSYEVGRKAFF. DNA of the CDR3: TGCGCCAGCAGCTACGAGGTGGGCAGGAAAGCTTTCTTT.

The chain links TRBV25-1 to TRBJ1-2, with 7 bases matching TRBD1. The germline V gene encodes CDR1 MGHDK and CDR2 SYGVNS. CDR3 length equals 16 residues. J lost 0 bases, V lost 4 bases, and 8 bases had no gene match. This CDR3 is CASSAHSGTANYGYTF. CDR3 nucleotides: TGTGCCAGCAGTGCCCACTCCGGGACAGCTAACTATGGCTACACCTTC.

V and J are TRBV10-3 and TRBJ2-7, with D tentatively TRBD2 (5 bases). The CDR3 spans 13 residues. Germline V gene data show CDR1 as ENHRY and CDR2 as SYGVKD. The germline V and J ends were trimmed by 6 bases and 2 bases, with 11 bases remaining between them. The chain's CDR3 is CAIREGPTYEQYF. CDR3 bases: TGTGCCATCAGAGAGGGCCCTACCTACGAGCAGTACTTC.

This chain joins TRBV6-5 and TRBJ1-4; 8 positions agree with TRBD1. In germline, CDR1 is MNHEY, CDR2 SVGAGI. Trimming removed 6 bases from V and 4 bases from J; junction bases left unmatched: 7. The CDR3 extends over 15 amino acids. The CDR3 nucleotides read TGTGCCAGCAGACCAGGGGGCCGTAATAATGAAAAACTGTTTTTT. Amino acid sequence: CASRPGGRNNEKLFF.

The V and J genes are TRBV20-1 and TRBJ2-3, with 12 bases aligning to TRBD2. V gave up 6 bases and J gave up 6 bases; unmatched junction bases: 10. Germline V gene sequence: CDR1 DFQATT, CDR2 SNEGSKA (reference sequence). This CDR3 contains 15 residues. This CDR3 is CSAITSGGPVDTQYF. CDR3 sequence (DNA): TGCAGTGCCATCACTAGCGGGGGGCCCGTGGATACGCAGTATTTT.

The table lists this clonotype with a few counts. This rearrangement joins TRBV5-1 to TRBJ2-1, with 13 bases aligning to TRBD2. CDR1 is SGHRS, CDR2 YFSETQ, per germline. With V trimmed by 4 bases and J by 14 bases, 6 bases remained unmatched. The CDR3 has 13 residues. CDR3 nucleotides: TGCGCCAGCAGCCCGGGACTAGCGGGGTATGAGTTCTTC. It translates to CASSPGLAGYEFF.

The gene calls are TRBV19 and TRBJ1-5; 9 nucleotides agree with TRBD1. This CDR3 is built from 15 residues. Losses at the gene ends were 6 bases for V and 0 bases for J; bases not matched to a gene: 3. CDR1 LNHDA and CDR2 SQIVND come from the germline V gene (reference sequence). CDR3 loop: CASRRTGDSNQPQHF. For the CDR3, the DNA is TGTGCCAGTAGACGGACAGGGGATAGCAATCAGCCCCAGCATTTT.

The gene calls are TRBV11-2 and TRBJ1-2; D may be TRBD1 (5 bases). Looked up from germline, CDR1 is SGHAT and CDR2 is FQNNGV. There are 13 residues in the CDR3. V shed 8 bases and J shed 8 bases, with 18 bases lying between them. The CDR3 here is CASRGIGNSGYTF. CDR3 DNA sequence: TGTGCCAGCCGGGGGATTGGTAACTCGGGCTACACCTTC.

The chain has TRBV19 and TRBJ2-1; the match to TRBD2 covers 8 bases. This CDR3 is built from 17 residues. Germline trimming cut 3 bases from V and 0 bases from J; bases unmatched to any gene: 7. Germline lookup yields CDR1 LNHDA and CDR2 SQIVND (reference sequence). The CDR3 reads CASSIASGGSSYNEQFF. In DNA, the CDR3 is TGTGCCAGTAGTATTGCGAGCGGGGGAAGCTCCTACAATGAGCAGTTCTTC.

This clonotype was counted between two and nine times. The V gene is TRBV6-5, the J gene TRBJ1-1; the D gene is possibly TRBD1 (5 bases). Germline values: CDR1 MNHEY, CDR2 SVGAGI. The CDR3 length is 14 residues. The V and J ends lost 4 bases and 4 bases respectively, with 13 bases between them. This CDR3 reads CASSFGTASTEAFF. In DNA, the CDR3 is TGTGCCAGCAGTTTTGGGACGGCCAGCACTGAAGCTTTCTTT.

This chain uses TRBV2 with TRBJ1-1; TRBD1 matches at 9 bases. CDR1 is SNHLY and CDR2 is FYNNEI in the germline V gene. This CDR3 has 20 amino acids. V lost 1 base, J lost 4 bases, and 19 bases stayed unmatched. This CDR3 is CASSEGRRGQGYAVRTEAFF. CDR3 bases: TGTGCCAGCAGTGAAGGGAGACGGGGACAGGGTTATGCGGTTCGCACTGAAGCTTTCTTT.

This clonotype was counted only a few times. The chain carries TRBV7-3 and TRBJ2-1; D might be TRBD2 (5 bases). Per germline, CDR1 SGHTA and CDR2 FQGTGA. Trimming left V 4 bases short and J 9 bases short, with 16 bases between. This CDR3 spans 14 amino acids. In DNA form, the CDR3 reads TGTGCCAGCAGCTCACAGTCAGCCGCGGGTGAGCAGTTCTTC. Encoded protein: CASSSQSAAGEQFF.

The chain is built from TRBV12-3 or TRBV12-4 and TRBJ1-1, with 7 bases lining up with TRBD1. The CDR3 loop spans 15 amino acids. Losses at the gene ends were 5 bases for V and 5 bases for J; bases not matched to a gene: 11. CDR3: CASSPHRGPQTEAFF. Here the CDR3 DNA reads TGTGCCAGCAGTCCCCACAGGGGACCGCAGACTGAAGCTTTCTTT.

V is TRBV4-1 and J is TRBJ1-6; D call uncertain. Germline CDR1 is MGHRA and CDR2 is YSYEKL. V dropped 5 bases and J dropped 6 bases, with 14 bases sitting between them. This CDR3 has 15 amino acids. In nucleotides, the CDR3 is TGCGCCAGCAGCTCCAGAGAGAAGGGTAATTCACCCCTCCACTTT. It translates to CASSSREKGNSPLHF.

This chain joins TRBV4-1 and TRBJ1-5, with no clear D. The length of the CDR3 is 15 residues. Per the germline V gene, CDR1 is MGHRA and CDR2 is YSYEKL. V gave up 1 base and J gave up 6 bases, with 13 bases separating them. The CDR3 loop is CASSQVWGVGQPQHF. The CDR3 DNA follows: TGCGCCAGCAGCCAAGTCTGGGGAGTAGGTCAGCCCCAGCATTTT.

J is TRBJ2-3 and V is TRBV4-2; no definite D call. Germline V gives CDR1 LGHNA, CDR2 YNFKEQ. V was pared by 4 bases and J by 0 bases, with 11 bases between. CDR3 length: 15 residues. The CDR3: CASSPLGHSTDTQYF. The CDR3 bases are TGTGCCAGCAGCCCCCTAGGGCATAGCACAGATACGCAGTATTTT.

This clonotype occurred once. V and J are TRBV7-9 and TRBJ1-4; 7 nucleotides match TRBD1. The J segment lost 2 bases and the V segment lost 5 bases, leaving 8 bases of the junction unmatched. The CDR3 loop spans 16 amino acids. CDR1 and CDR2 (germline): SEHNR, FQNEAQ (reference sequence). The CDR3 coding sequence is TGTGCCAGCAGCACAGGGGAGGGATCCACTAATGAAAAACTGTTTTTT. Its translation: CASSTGEGSTNEKLFF.

Worth noting for this clonotype: Just one base apart from a much larger clone, this may be a read error. The chain combines TRBV7-6 with TRBJ2-1; D remains unclear. CDR3 length equals 15 residues. Germline V gene sequence: CDR1 SGHVS, CDR2 FNYEAQ. The CDR3 loop reads CASSLVGYSYNGQFF. Here the CDR3 DNA reads TGTGCCAGCAGCTTAGTTGGGTACTCCTACAATGGGCAGTTCTTC.

This chain's CDR3 is CASGSMARSSNEQFF. Here the CDR3 DNA reads TGTGCCAGCGGGTCTATGGCGCGGTCGTCGAATGAGCAGTTCTTC. The rearrangement joins TRBV7-2 to TRBJ2-1; D is uncertain. Germline V gene data show CDR1 as SGHTA and CDR2 as FQGNSA. Trimming removed 8 bases from V and 7 bases from J, with 21 bases in between. CDR3 length: 15 amino acids.

The chain joins TRBV5-1 to TRBJ1-4; D unresolved. Germline V gene sequence: CDR1 SGHRS, CDR2 YFSETQ. V was trimmed by 6 bases and J by 7 bases, leaving 16 bases between them. This CDR3 has 14 residues. CDR3 nucleotides: TGCGCCAGCACCAACAGCACCACCGCTGAAAAACTGTTTTTT. This codes for CASTNSTTAEKLFF.

This chain uses TRBV5-1 with TRBJ2-1; possibly TRBD2 for D (6 bases). Per germline, CDR1 SGHRS and CDR2 YFSETQ. V gave up 0 bases and J gave up 5 bases, with 12 bases separating them. This CDR3 contains 15 residues. CDR3 sequence: CASSLEPGRHNEQFF. CDR3 coding DNA: TGCGCCAGCAGCTTGGAGCCAGGGAGGCACAATGAGCAGTTCTTC.

The sample holds a few counts of this clonotype. This chain joins TRBV10-3 and TRBJ2-3, with a tentative D call TRBD2 (6 bases). Germline V CDR1 and CDR2: ENHRY, SYGVKD. The CDR3 length is 17 residues. Trimming shortened V by 2 bases and J by 0 bases, and 15 bases separated the two germline ends. DNA for the CDR3: TGTGCCATCAGTGAGCCGTACGGGACTCCTAGCACAGATACGCAGTATTTT. It codes for CAISEPYGTPSTDTQYF.

The genes are TRBV20-1 and TRBJ2-1; maybe TRBD2 (7 bases). The DNA matches TRBJ2-7 better at its end, which makes the J call doubtful. Germline V gives CDR1 DFQATT, CDR2 SNEGSKA (reference sequence). There are 16 residues in the CDR3. CDR3 in DNA: TGCAGTTCTAAACGCGGGGGCCTGAGCTCCTACAATGAGCAGTACTTC. The encoded protein is CSSKRGGLSSYNEQYF.